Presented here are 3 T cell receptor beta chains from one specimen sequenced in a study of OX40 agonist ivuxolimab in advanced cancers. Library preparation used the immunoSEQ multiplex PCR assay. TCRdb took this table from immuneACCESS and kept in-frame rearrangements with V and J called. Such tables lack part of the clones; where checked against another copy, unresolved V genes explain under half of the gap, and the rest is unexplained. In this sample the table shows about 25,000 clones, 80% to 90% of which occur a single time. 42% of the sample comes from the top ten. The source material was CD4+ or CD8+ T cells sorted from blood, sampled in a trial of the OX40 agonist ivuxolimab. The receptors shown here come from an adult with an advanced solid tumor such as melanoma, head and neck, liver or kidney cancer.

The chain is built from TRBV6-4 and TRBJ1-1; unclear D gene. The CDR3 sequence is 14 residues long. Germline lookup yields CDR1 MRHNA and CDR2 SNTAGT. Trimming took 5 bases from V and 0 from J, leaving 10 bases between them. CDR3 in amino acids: CASSRDNLNTEAFF. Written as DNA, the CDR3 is TGTGCCAGCAGTAGAGACAACCTGAACACTGAAGCTTTCTTT.

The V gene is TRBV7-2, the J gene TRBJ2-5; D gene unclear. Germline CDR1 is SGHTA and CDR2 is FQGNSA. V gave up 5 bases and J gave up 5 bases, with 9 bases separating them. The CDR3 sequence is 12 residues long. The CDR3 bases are TGTGCCAGCAGCACCATTACGGAGACCCAGTACTTC. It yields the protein CASSTITETQYF.

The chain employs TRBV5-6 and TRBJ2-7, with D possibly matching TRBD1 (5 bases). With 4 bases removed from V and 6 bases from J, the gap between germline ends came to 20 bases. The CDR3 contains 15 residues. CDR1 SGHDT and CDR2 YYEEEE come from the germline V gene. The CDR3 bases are TGTGCCAGCAGCGGACGACAGTCGGCGTGGACCGAGCAGTACTTC. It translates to CASSGRQSAWTEQYF.